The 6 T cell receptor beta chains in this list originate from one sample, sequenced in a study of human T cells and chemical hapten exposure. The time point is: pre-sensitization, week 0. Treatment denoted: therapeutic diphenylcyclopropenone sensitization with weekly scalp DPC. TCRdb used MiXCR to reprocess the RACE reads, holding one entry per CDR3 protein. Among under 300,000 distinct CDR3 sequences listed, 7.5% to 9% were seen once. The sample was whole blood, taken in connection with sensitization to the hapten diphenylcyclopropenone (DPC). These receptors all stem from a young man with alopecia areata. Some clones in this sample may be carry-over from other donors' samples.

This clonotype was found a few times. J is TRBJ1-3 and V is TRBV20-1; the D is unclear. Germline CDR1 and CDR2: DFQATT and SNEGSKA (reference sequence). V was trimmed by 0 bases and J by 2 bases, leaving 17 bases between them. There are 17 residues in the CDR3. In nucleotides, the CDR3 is TGCAGTGCTAGAGATGTGACGAGGGAAGGAACTGGAAACACCATATATTTT. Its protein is CSARDVTREGTGNTIYF.

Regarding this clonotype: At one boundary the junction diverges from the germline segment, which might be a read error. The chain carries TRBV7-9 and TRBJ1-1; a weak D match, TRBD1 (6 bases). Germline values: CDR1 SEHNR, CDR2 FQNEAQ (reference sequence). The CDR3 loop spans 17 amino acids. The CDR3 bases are TGTACCAGCAGCTTCCCGGGACACCCAACCGGGGACACTGAAGCTTTCTTT. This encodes CTSSFPGHPTGDTEAFF.

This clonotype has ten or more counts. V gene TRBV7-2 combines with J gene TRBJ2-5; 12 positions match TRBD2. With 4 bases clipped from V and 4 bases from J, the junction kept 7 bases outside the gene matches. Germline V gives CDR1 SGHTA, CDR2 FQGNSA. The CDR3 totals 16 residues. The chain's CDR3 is CASSSRLAGGRETQYF. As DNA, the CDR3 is TGTGCCAGCAGCTCGCGTCTAGCGGGGGGGCGAGAGACCCAGTACTTC.

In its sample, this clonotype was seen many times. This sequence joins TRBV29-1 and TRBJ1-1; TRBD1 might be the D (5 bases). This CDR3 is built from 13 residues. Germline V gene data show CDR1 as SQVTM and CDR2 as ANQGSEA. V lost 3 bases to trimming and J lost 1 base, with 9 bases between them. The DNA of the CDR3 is TGCAGCGTTGACTCAGGGCCGAACACTGAAGCTTTCTTT. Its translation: CSVDSGPNTEAFF. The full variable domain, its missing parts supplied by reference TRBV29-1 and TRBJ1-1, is SAVISQKPSRDICQRGTSLTIQCQVDSQVTMMFWYRQQPGQSLTLIATANQGSEATYESGFVIDKFPISRPNLTFSTLTVSNMSPEDSSIYLCSVDSGPNTEAFFGQGTRLTVV.

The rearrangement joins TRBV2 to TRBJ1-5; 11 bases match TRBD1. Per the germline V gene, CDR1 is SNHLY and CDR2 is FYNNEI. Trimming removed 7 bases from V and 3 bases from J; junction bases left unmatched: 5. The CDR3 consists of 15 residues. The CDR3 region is CASTLDRGHNQPQHF. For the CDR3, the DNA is TGTGCCAGCACCCTGGACAGGGGGCACAATCAGCCCCAGCATTTT.

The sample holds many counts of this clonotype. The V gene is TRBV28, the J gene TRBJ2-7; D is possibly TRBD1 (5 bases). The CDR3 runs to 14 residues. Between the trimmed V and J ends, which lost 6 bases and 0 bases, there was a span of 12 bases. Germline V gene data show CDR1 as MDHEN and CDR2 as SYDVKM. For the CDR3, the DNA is TGTGCCAGCAGCAGACAGTCAAGCTCCTACGAGCAGTACTTC. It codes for CASSRQSSSYEQYF.